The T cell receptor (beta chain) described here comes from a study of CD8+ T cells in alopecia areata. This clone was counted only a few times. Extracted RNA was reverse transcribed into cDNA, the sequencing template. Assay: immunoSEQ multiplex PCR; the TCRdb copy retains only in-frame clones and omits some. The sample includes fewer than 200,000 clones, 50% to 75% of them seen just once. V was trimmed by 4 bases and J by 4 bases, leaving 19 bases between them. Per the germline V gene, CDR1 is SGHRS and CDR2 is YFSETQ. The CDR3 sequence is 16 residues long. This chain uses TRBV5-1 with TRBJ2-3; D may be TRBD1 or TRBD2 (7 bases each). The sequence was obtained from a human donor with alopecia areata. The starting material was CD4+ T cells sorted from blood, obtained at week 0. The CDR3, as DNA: TGCGCCAGCAGCGCCCCAAACGCAGGGGGGGCAGATACGCAGTATTTT. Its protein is CASSAPNAGGADTQYF.